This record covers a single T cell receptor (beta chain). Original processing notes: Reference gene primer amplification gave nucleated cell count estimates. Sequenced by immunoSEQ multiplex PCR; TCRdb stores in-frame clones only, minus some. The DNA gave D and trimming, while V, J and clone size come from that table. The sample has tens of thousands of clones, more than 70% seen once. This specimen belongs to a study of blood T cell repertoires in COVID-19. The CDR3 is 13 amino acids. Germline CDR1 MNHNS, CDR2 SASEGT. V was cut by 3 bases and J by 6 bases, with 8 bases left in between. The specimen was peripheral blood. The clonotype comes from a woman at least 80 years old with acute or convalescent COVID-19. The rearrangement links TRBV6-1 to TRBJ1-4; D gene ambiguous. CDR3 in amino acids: CASSDSLDEKLFF. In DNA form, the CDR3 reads TGTGCCAGCAGTGACAGTTTGGATGAAAAACTGTTTTTT.